The 5 T cell receptor beta chains below come from one sample, sequenced in a study of cytomegalovirus exposure and HLA in healthy donors. Amplification used 60 Vbeta primers and 13 Jbeta primers. The protocol was immunoSEQ multiplex PCR, while the TCRdb copy is restricted to in-frame clones and leaves out a portion. The sample contains under 100,000 clones, more than 50% of which appear only once. Sequenced sample: PBMCs. The receptors come from a woman in her thirties or forties in good health and CMV-seropositive.

V gene TRBV10-3 combines with J gene TRBJ2-1; TRBD1 is a possible D gene (5 bases). The CDR3 runs to 13 residues. The V gene lost 10 bases and the J gene lost 7 bases, with 17 bases spanning the gap. Germline values: CDR1 ENHRY, CDR2 SYGVKD. CDR3 loop: CATLVQGGNEQFF. The CDR3, as DNA: TGTGCCACCCTTGTGCAGGGTGGAAATGAGCAGTTCTTC.

The rearrangement uses TRBV5-1 and TRBJ2-1; the match to TRBD1 covers 11 bases. V was clipped by 9 bases and J by 10 bases; unmatched bases: 12. The CDR3 has 14 amino acids. CDR1 is SGHRS and CDR2 is YFSETQ in the germline V gene. The CDR3 spells CATATGQGAGEQFF. CDR3 DNA: TGCGCCACCGCTACAGGACAGGGGGCTGGGGAGCAGTTCTTC. The whole variable domain, remainder taken from reference TRBV5-1 and TRBJ2-1, is KAGVTQTPRYLIKTRGQQVTLSCSPISGHRSVSWYQQTPGQGLQFLFEYFSETQRNKGNFPGRFSGRQFSNSRSEMNVSTLELGDSALYLCATATGQGAGEQFFGPGTRLTVL.

V is TRBV5-4 and J is TRBJ2-1, with 8 bases fitting TRBD2. The V and J ends lost 0 bases and 9 bases, in that order; junction bases with no gene match: 11. Germline V gives CDR1 SGHNT, CDR2 YYREEE (reference sequence). This CDR3 comprises 16 residues. DNA of the CDR3: TGTGCCAGCAGCTTGGGAGGGACTAGGTTCGGTCCTGAGCAGTTCTTC. This sequence encodes CASSLGGTRFGPEQFF. The full variable domain, completed using reference TRBV5-4 and TRBJ2-1, is ETGVTQSPTHLIKTRGQQVTLRCSSQSGHNTVSWYQQALGQGPQFIFQYYREEENGRGNFPPRFSGLQFPNYSSELNVNALELDDSALYLCASSLGGTRFGPEQFFGPGTRLTVL.

The rearrangement links TRBV6-1 to TRBJ2-7; D is perhaps TRBD2 (5 bases). V dropped 3 bases and J dropped 3 bases, with 12 bases sitting between them. The length of the CDR3 is 14 residues. The germline CDR1 and CDR2 sequences are MNHNS and SASEGT. The DNA for the CDR3 is TGTGCCAGCAGTGAGGCGGCTAGCAGCTACGAGCAGTACTTC. Protein product: CASSEAASSYEQYF.

The chain joins TRBV9 to TRBJ2-2; TRBD2 aligns across 8 bases. CDR3 length: 16 amino acids. With V trimmed by 0 bases and J by 6 bases, 7 bases remained unmatched. Germline V CDR1 and CDR2: SGDLS, YYNGEE. In DNA form, the CDR3 reads TGTGCCAGCAGCGTAGTCCCGGGAGGGAAGGCCGGGGAGCTGTTTTTT. Amino acid sequence: CASSVVPGGKAGELFF.